Given below is one T cell receptor beta chain in context. This sample was included in a study of OX40 agonist ivuxolimab in advanced cancers. Background on the study: A mean age of around 60 years, range 23 to 79, was recorded, and over 65% were male. Partial responses were observed in three patients, of whom one had hepatocellular carcinoma and two had cutaneous melanoma.

Clones were read by immunoSEQ multiplex PCR, and TCRdb kept only the in-frame ones, dropping some. The sample records about 69,000 clones, 80% to 90% being singletons. This sequence originates from an adult with an advanced solid tumor such as melanoma, head and neck, liver or kidney cancer. This specimen consisted of CD4+ or CD8+ T cells sorted from blood, obtained in a trial of the OX40 agonist ivuxolimab.

The CDR3 protein is CASSPGPATYEQYF. In nucleotides, the CDR3 is TGTGCCAGCAGCCCGGGCCCTGCCACCTACGAGCAGTACTTC. This chain links TRBV5-6 with TRBJ2-7; no reliable D call. CDR3 length: 14 amino acids. CDR1 SGHDT and CDR2 YYEEEE come from the germline V gene. Trimming cost V 4 bases and J 2 bases, with 13 bases left between them.